Presented here are 7 T cell receptor beta chains from one specimen sequenced in a study of identical twins. TCRdb ran MiXCR on the 5' RACE reads and lists one entry per CDR3 protein. The profile shows more than 1.5 million distinct CDR3 sequences, 32% of them singletons. Sequencing used cord blood. Receptors originate from a newborn girl in good health.

V gene TRBV20-1 combines with J gene TRBJ2-1; D unclear. V was trimmed by 3 bases and J by 4 bases, leaving 13 bases between them. CDR1 is DFQATT and CDR2 is SNEGSKA in the germline V gene (reference sequence). CDR3 length equals 14 residues. The CDR3 here is CSARARDKYNEQFF. The CDR3 DNA reads as TGCAGTGCTAGGGCCCGCGACAAATACAATGAGCAGTTCTTC.

This clonotype was counted only a few times. The V call is TRBV5-1, the J call TRBJ2-1; 12 bases are shared with TRBD2. This CDR3 spans 16 amino acids. V lost 5 bases and J lost 4; bases outside the gene matches: 7. From germline, CDR1 is SGHRS and CDR2 YFSETQ. In nucleotides, the CDR3 is TGCGCCAGCAGTTTGATAACTAGCGGGGGGTACAATGAGCAGTTCTTC. Its translation: CASSLITSGGYNEQFF.

The chain couples TRBV10-1 to TRBJ2-3; 7 positions agree with TRBD1. The CDR3 sequence is 14 residues long. The V gene's germline CDR1 is WNHNN and CDR2 SYGVQD (reference sequence). The V segment lost 0 bases and the J segment 4 bases; nucleotides outside the gene matches: 1. This CDR3 reads CASSESTGPDTQYF. CDR3 coding DNA: TGCGCCAGCAGTGAGTCGACAGGGCCAGATACGCAGTATTTT.

The rearrangement joins TRBV6-5 to TRBJ2-7, with 7 bases fitting TRBD2. V gave up 9 bases and J gave up 1 base; unmatched junction bases: 6. Germline loops: CDR1 MNHEY, CDR2 SVGAGI. CDR3 length equals 13 residues. The CDR3: CASGLAESYEQYF. CDR3 nucleotide sequence: TGTGCCAGTGGGCTAGCGGAGTCCTACGAGCAGTACTTC.

This clonotype has more than one count but fewer than ten. The gene calls are TRBV20-1 and TRBJ2-7; 11 bases line up with TRBD2. The CDR3 has 15 amino acids. In germline, CDR1 is DFQATT, CDR2 SNEGSKA (reference sequence). The junction had 9 bases not matched to a gene; V was cut back by 6 bases and J by 2 bases. The CDR3 coding sequence is TGCAGTGCCACCCCGACTAGCGGGGTCGCCTACGAGCAGTACTTC. Protein: CSATPTSGVAYEQYF.

This clonotype has only a few counts. CDR3 nucleotides: TGTGCCAGCAACCACCGGTCTAGCGGGCCCCGCGAGCAGTACTTC. This codes for CASNHRSSGPREQYF. The chain has TRBV6-2 or TRBV6-3 and TRBJ2-7; TRBD2 matches at 8 bases. The CDR3 contains 15 residues. The germline CDR1 and CDR2 sequences are MNHEY and SVGEGT. The V and J ends lost 7 bases and 6 bases, in that order; junction bases with no gene match: 14.

This clonotype was found once. The chain carries TRBV28 and TRBJ2-4; D remains unclear. The assigned J gene may be wrong: the sequence end matches TRBJ2-7 better. This CDR3 contains 13 residues. Germline V gene lookup returns CDR1 MDHEN and CDR2 SYDVKM. The CDR3 loop is CASRPQTIYEQYF. For the CDR3, the DNA is TGTGCCAGCAGGCCTCAGACCATCTACGAGCAGTACTTC.